These 10 T cell receptor beta chains were sequenced from one sample in a study of blood T cell repertoires in COVID-19. Using immunoSEQ multiplex PCR, the repertoire was profiled, and TCRdb retains in-frame clones only, with some absent. The sample contains about 190,000 clones, approximately 80% of which appear only once. Sequencing was performed on PBMCs or T cells enriched from blood (not recorded which). These receptors originate from a woman aged 50 to 60 who had recovered from COVID-19.

V is TRBV6-6 and J is TRBJ2-6, with D maybe TRBD2 (5 bases). The CDR3 runs 16 residues. Trimming took off 0 bases at V and 6 bases at J, with 12 bases between the two ends. Germline loops: CDR1 MNHNY, CDR2 SVGAGI (reference sequence). CDR3 bases: TGTGCCAGCAGTTACTCGAGGGTCGGGCAGGCCAACGTCCTGACTTTC. This gives the protein CASSYSRVGQANVLTF.

About this clone itself: One end of the junction fails to match germline, which may point to a read error. The rearrangement links TRBV27 to TRBJ2-7; 11 nucleotides match TRBD2. Per the germline V gene, CDR1 is MNHEY and CDR2 is SMNVEV (reference sequence). There are 15 residues in the CDR3. The CDR3 here is CASRVAGGPSDEQYF. The CDR3 DNA reads TGTGCCAGCAGAGTAGCGGGAGGGCCCTCCGACGAGCAGTACTTC.

With regard to this clone: At one end, the junction sequence differs from germline, possibly due to a read error. V usage is TRBV6-2 or TRBV6-3 and J usage is TRBJ1-2, with D possibly matching TRBD1 (5 bases). The CDR3 extends over 12 amino acids. Germline assignment: CDR1 MNHEY and CDR2 SVGEGT. The CDR3 is CASSYSTTGSAF. DNA for the CDR3: TGTGCCAGCAGTTACTCAACAACAGGTTCGGCCTTC.

The CDR3 region has the DNA TGCAGCGTTGGGGGACATAGCTCTGGAAACACCATATATTTT. This sequence encodes CSVGGHSSGNTIYF. The rearrangement uses TRBV29-1 and TRBJ1-3, with D possibly matching TRBD1 (6 bases). Per the germline V gene, CDR1 is SQVTM and CDR2 is ANQGSEA. This CDR3 contains 14 residues. V was clipped by 4 bases and J by 0 bases, with 10 bases between them. Full variable domain (remainder filled in from reference TRBV29-1 and TRBJ1-3): SAVISQKPSRDICQRGTSLTIQCQVDSQVTMMFWYRQQPGQSLTLIATANQGSEATYESGFVIDKFPISRPNLTFSTLTVSNMSPEDSSIYLCSVGGHSSGNTIYFGEGSWLTVV.

This chain uses TRBV5-4 with TRBJ2-3; TRBD2 matches 10 bases. Germline V gene sequence: CDR1 SGHNT, CDR2 YYREEE (reference sequence). The CDR3 runs 17 residues. Losses at the gene ends were 4 bases for V and 9 bases for J; bases not matched to a gene: 17. DNA for the CDR3: TGTGCCAGCAGCCGATCAAGCGGGAGGGCCGATCGAGGAACGCAGTATTTT. Translating it yields CASSRSSGRADRGTQYF. The variable domain in full, completed from reference TRBV5-4 and TRBJ2-3, reads ETGVTQSPTHLIKTRGQQVTLRCSSQSGHNTVSWYQQALGQGPQFIFQYYREEENGRGNFPPRFSGLQFPNYSSELNVNALELDDSALYLCASSRSSGRADRGTQYFGPGTRLTVL.

The CDR3 loop reads CASSFRESDTQYF. The CDR3, as DNA: TGTGCCAGCAGTTTCCGGGAGTCGGATACGCAGTATTTT. The chain couples TRBV27 to TRBJ2-3; tentatively, D is TRBD2 (6 bases). V was trimmed by 3 bases and J by 6 bases, leaving 10 bases between them. The CDR3 spans 13 residues. The germline CDR1 and CDR2 sequences are MNHEY and SMNVEV (reference sequence).

The rearrangement links TRBV9 to TRBJ2-1, with 7 positions matching TRBD2. The CDR3 sequence is 15 residues long. The junction had 9 bases not matched to a gene; V was cut back by 1 base and J by 8 bases. Germline CDR1 is SGDLS and CDR2 is YYNGEE. In nucleotides, the CDR3 is TGTGCCAGCAGCGTAACGGGCGGGAGCTTTGATGAGCAGTTCTTC. It translates to CASSVTGGSFDEQFF. Drawing the rest from reference TRBV9 and TRBJ2-1, the complete variable domain is DSGVTQTPKHLITATGQRVTLRCSPRSGDLSVYWYQQSLDQGLQFLIQYYNGEERAKGNILERFSAQQFPDLHSELNLSSLELGDSALYFCASSVTGGSFDEQFFGPGTRLTVL.

The rearrangement links TRBV30 to TRBJ2-1, with 11 bases that match TRBD2. This CDR3 contains 19 residues. CDR1 and CDR2 (germline): GTSNPN, SVGIG (reference sequence). J was trimmed by 6 bases and V by 0 bases; bases with no gene match: 16. CDR3 nucleotide sequence: TGTGCCTGGAGTGTACAAGTGGTCATAGCGGGAGGGCTGAGCAATGAGCAGTTCTTC. Its protein is CAWSVQVVIAGGLSNEQFF. Using reference TRBV30 and TRBJ2-1 for the parts outside the CDR3, the full variable domain is SQTIHQWPATLVQPVGSPLSLECTVEGTSNPNLYWYRQAAGRGLQLLFYSVGIGQISSEVPQNLSASRPQDRQFILSSKKLLLSDSGFYLCAWSVQVVIAGGLSNEQFFGPGTRLTVL.

The chain carries TRBV7-2 and TRBJ1-1, with a possible D match to TRBD1 (5 bases). The germline gives CDR1 SGHTA, CDR2 FQGNSA. V lost 5 bases and J lost 0, with 16 bases in between. There are 16 residues in the CDR3. Written as DNA, the CDR3 is TGTGCCAGCAGCCTCCTTAGGGGCTCCGTGAACACTGAAGCTTTCTTT. Its translation is CASSLLRGSVNTEAFF.

The gene calls are TRBV3-1 (or the pseudogene TRBV3-2) and TRBJ2-5; 8 bases match TRBD2. The junction had 8 bases not matched to a gene; V was cut back by 1 base and J by 4 bases. The CDR3 runs to 16 residues. CDR1 and CDR2 (germline): LGHDT, YNNKEL (reference sequence). CDR3 sequence (DNA): TGTGCCAGCAGCCAAGGGCGAACTAGCGGAGGAGAGACCCAGTACTTC. Amino acids: CASSQGRTSGGETQYF.